Below, 22 T cell receptor beta chains from the same sample are listed, as sequenced in a study of T cell repertoires in cytomegalovirus infection. A single record per CDR3 protein comes from TCRdb applying MiXCR to the reads. The sample yields some 320,000 distinct CDR3 sequences, 9.5% seen once. The sample was PBMCs. Receptor source: a human donor in good health (CMV status not recorded). Some clones in this sample may be carry-over from other donors' samples.

This rearrangement joins TRBV15 to TRBJ2-1; 14 nucleotides line up with TRBD2. With V trimmed by 3 bases and J by 8 bases, 0 bases remained unmatched. The CDR3 contains 14 residues. The germline V gene encodes CDR1 LNHNV and CDR2 YYDKDF (reference sequence). The CDR3 DNA reads as TGTGCCACCAGCAGGACTAGCGGGAGGGATGAGCAGTTCTTC. Its translation: CATSRTSGRDEQFF.

The rearrangement joins TRBV28 to TRBJ1-5; D gene unclear. Germline V gene sequence: CDR1 MDHEN, CDR2 SYDVKM. The CDR3 is 14 amino acids. V lost 6 bases, J lost 1 base, and 10 bases lay in between. CDR3 residues: CASREGRSNQPQHF. The CDR3 region has the DNA TGTGCCAGCAGGGAGGGTAGGAGCAATCAGCCCCAGCATTTT. Using reference TRBV28 and TRBJ1-5 for the parts outside the CDR3, the full variable domain is DVKVTQSSRYLVKRTGEKVFLECVQDMDHENMFWYRQDPGLGLRLIYFSYDVKMKEKGDIPEGYSVSREKKERFSLILESASTNQTSMYLCASREGRSNQPQHFGDGTRLSIL.

V and J are TRBV7-2 and TRBJ2-3; the D is unclear. The CDR3 contains 14 residues. V was clipped by 5 bases and J by 0 bases, with 9 bases between them. Germline assignment: CDR1 SGHTA and CDR2 FQGNSA. This CDR3 reads CASSRYSSTDTQYF. The CDR3 bases are TGTGCCAGCAGCCGCTATTCTAGCACAGATACGCAGTATTTT. The entire variable domain, with the rest obtained from reference TRBV7-2 and TRBJ2-3, is as follows: GAGVSQSPSNKVTEKGKDVELRCDPISGHTALYWYRQSLGQGLEFLIYFQGNSAPDKSGLPSDRFSAERTGGSVSTLTIQRTQQEDSAVYLCASSRYSSTDTQYFGPGTRLTVL.

The CDR3 bases are TGCGCCAGCAGCCAGGCCGGGGTTCTCTATGGCTACACCTTC. Translating gives CASSQAGVLYGYTF. V usage is TRBV4-1 and J usage is TRBJ1-2; unclear D gene. From germline, CDR1 is MGHRA and CDR2 YSYEKL. Deletions cut 3 bases from V and 4 bases from J, with 12 bases between. The CDR3 is 14 amino acids.

This chain links TRBV7-2 with TRBJ1-1, with D unclear. The CDR3 contains 14 residues. The V gene lost 5 bases and the J gene lost 1 base, with 11 bases spanning the gap. CDR1 is SGHTA, CDR2 FQGNSA, per germline. As DNA, the CDR3 is TGTGCCAGCAGCCGCCAGGTTACGAACACTGAAGCTTTCTTT. Translating it yields CASSRQVTNTEAFF.

V gene TRBV10-1 combines with J gene TRBJ2-3; tentatively, D is TRBD1 (5 bases). The ends were cut back, 6 bases at V and 2 bases at J, with 18 bases in the middle. The germline V gene encodes CDR1 WNHNN and CDR2 SYGVQD (reference sequence). The CDR3 is 16 residues long. As DNA, the CDR3 is TGCGCCAGCAGCGATTTTGGGGTGGACATCACAGATACGCAGTATTTT. This codes for CASSDFGVDITDTQYF.

This clonotype appeared many times. The V call is TRBV6-1, the J call TRBJ2-6; tentative D call: TRBD1 (5 bases). CDR3 length equals 18 residues. Trimming cost V 2 bases and J 1 base, with 15 bases left between them. Germline V gene sequence: CDR1 MNHNS, CDR2 SASEGT. The CDR3: CASSEWGPTPSGANVLTF. In DNA, the CDR3 is TGTGCCAGCAGTGAATGGGGCCCAACTCCGTCTGGGGCCAACGTCCTGACTTTC.

Only a few counts were recorded for this clonotype. The V and J genes are TRBV2 and TRBJ1-5, with TRBD1 identical over 8 bases. The CDR3 consists of 13 residues. V was clipped by 11 bases and J by 2 bases; unmatched bases: 5. From germline, CDR1 is SNHLY and CDR2 FYNNEI. CDR3 loop: CAQGAWGNQPQHF. The CDR3 bases are TGTGCCCAGGGGGCATGGGGCAATCAGCCCCAGCATTTT.

Ten or more counts support this clonotype. This chain joins TRBV27 and TRBJ2-7; TRBD2 is a possible D gene (6 bases). This CDR3 is 18 amino acids long. The germline V gene encodes CDR1 MNHEY and CDR2 SMNVEV (reference sequence). V lost 3 bases to trimming and J lost 4 bases, with 25 bases between them. CDR3 residues: CASSFLAASPAVGYEQYF. CDR3 in DNA: TGTGCCAGCAGTTTCTTAGCGGCTAGTCCCGCTGTGGGTTACGAGCAGTACTTC.

This clonotype was detected many times. The chain combines TRBV7-2 with TRBJ2-3; 16 bases agree with TRBD2. V was clipped by 6 bases and J by 3 bases; unmatched bases: 6. The germline V gene encodes CDR1 SGHTA and CDR2 FQGNSA. The CDR3 spans 17 residues. The CDR3 bases are TGTGCCAGCAGAGGGACTAGCGGGGGGGCGAGAACAGATACGCAGTATTTT. Amino acid sequence: CASRGTSGGARTDTQYF.

This clonotype was seen repeatedly, ten times or more. The gene calls are TRBV10-3 and TRBJ2-5; D perhaps matches TRBD1 (5 bases). CDR1 is ENHRY, CDR2 SYGVKD, per germline. V lost 4 bases and J 4 bases, leaving 10 bases between the germline ends. The CDR3 runs 13 residues. The CDR3 protein is CAISGRQGETQYF. The DNA of the CDR3 is TGTGCCATCAGTGGTCGGCAGGGAGAGACCCAGTACTTC.

This clonotype was seen many times. The V and J genes are TRBV7-2 and TRBJ2-7, with 11 bases identical to TRBD2. The CDR3 totals 15 residues. The germline CDR1 and CDR2 sequences are SGHTA and FQGNSA. Trimming cost V 8 bases and J 2 bases; bases outside gene matches: 8. This CDR3 is CASGRVSGGAYEQYF. CDR3 coding DNA: TGTGCCAGCGGTCGAGTTAGCGGGGGGGCCTACGAGCAGTACTTC.

The chain is built from TRBV12-3 or TRBV12-4 and TRBJ1-5; 12 bases line up with TRBD1. This CDR3 has 16 residues. The junction had 3 bases not matched to a gene; V was cut back by 3 bases and J by 3 bases. The CDR3 is CASSFRDRGPNQPQHF. DNA of the CDR3: TGTGCCAGCAGTTTCCGGGACAGGGGGCCCAATCAGCCCCAGCATTTT.

There are many counts of this clonotype. The chain carries TRBV7-9 and TRBJ1-1; no definite D call. The CDR3 sequence is 13 residues long. The V end was cut by 6 bases, the J end by 2 bases, with 10 bases between. Germline V gives CDR1 SEHNR, CDR2 FQNEAQ (reference sequence). The CDR3 region is CASRQTVNTEAFF. For the CDR3, the DNA is TGTGCCAGCAGACAGACCGTAAACACTGAAGCTTTCTTT.

This clonotype was found many times. The rearrangement uses TRBV7-3 and TRBJ1-1; D gene uncertain. CDR1 is SGHTA and CDR2 is FQGTGA in the germline V gene. This CDR3 is 15 amino acids long. V lost 6 bases to trimming and J lost 1 base, with 15 bases between them. The CDR3 DNA sequence: TGTGCCAGCAGGGAGTATGGGTCATCGAACACTGAAGCTTTCTTT. Protein sequence: CASREYGSSNTEAFF.

This clonotype has at least ten counts. The chain joins TRBV7-2 to TRBJ2-3; D is undetermined. Germline V gene lookup returns CDR1 SGHTA and CDR2 FQGNSA. CDR3 length equals 13 residues. V lost 5 bases and J lost 6, with 12 bases in between. CDR3 sequence (DNA): TGTGCCAGCAGCCCCGCTAACGGGGATACGCAGTATTTT. It yields the protein CASSPANGDTQYF. The full variable domain, its missing parts supplied by reference TRBV7-2 and TRBJ2-3, is GAGVSQSPSNKVTEKGKDVELRCDPISGHTALYWYRQSLGQGLEFLIYFQGNSAPDKSGLPSDRFSAERTGGSVSTLTIQRTQQEDSAVYLCASSPANGDTQYFGPGTRLTVL.

This clonotype was counted at least ten times. The genes are TRBV28 and TRBJ1-5; 8 bases align to TRBD1. Germline CDR1 and CDR2: MDHEN and SYDVKM. The junction had 2 bases not matched to a gene; V was cut back by 3 bases and J by 4 bases. This CDR3 is built from 14 residues. CDR3 bases: TGTGCCAGCAGTTTTTGGACAGGGAATCAGCCCCAGCATTTT. This gives the protein CASSFWTGNQPQHF.

The table lists this clonotype with many counts. The chain joins TRBV7-2 to TRBJ1-2, with a tentative D call TRBD1 (5 bases). The CDR3 covers 17 residues. Per germline, CDR1 SGHTA and CDR2 FQGNSA. V was shortened by 6 bases and J by 8 bases, with 28 bases between the two germline ends. CDR3 nucleotide sequence: TGTGCCAGCAGTCGGACATTTATCCCGCTCGAAACTGTGGGCTACACCTTC. This codes for CASSRTFIPLETVGYTF.

This clonotype was detected only a few times. CDR3 loop: CASSFFPTHNNQPQHF. CDR3 sequence (DNA): TGTGCCAGCAGTTTCTTCCCTACACATAACAATCAGCCCCAGCATTTT. The rearrangement links TRBV7-3 to TRBJ1-5; no clear D. V lost 6 bases and J lost 3, with 18 bases in between. In germline, CDR1 is SGHTA, CDR2 FQGTGA. CDR3 length: 16 amino acids.

This clonotype was recorded many times. This chain uses TRBV7-2 with TRBJ2-3; D might be TRBD2 (7 bases). The CDR3 covers 16 residues. The germline V gene has CDR1 SGHTA and CDR2 FQGNSA. With 1 base removed from V and 2 bases from J, the gap between germline ends came to 13 bases. CDR3 sequence (DNA): TGTGCCAGCAGCTTAGTGGGGGGGGCGCCCACAGATACGCAGTATTTT. Its protein product is CASSLVGGAPTDTQYF.

V gene TRBV24-1 combines with J gene TRBJ1-1, with D unclear. Trimming cost V 3 bases and J 6 bases, with 10 bases left between them. Germline CDR1 reads KGHDR; CDR2 reads SFDVKD. This CDR3 has 13 residues. The CDR3 nucleotides read TGTGCCACCAGTGATCGGCGGCGCGCTGAAGCTTTCTTT. Translating it yields CATSDRRRAEAFF.

This clonotype was found many times. The rearrangement links TRBV7-2 to TRBJ1-2; 8 bases are shared with TRBD1. The CDR3 spans 14 residues. J gave up 8 bases and V 5 bases, and 10 bases lay outside the gene matches. Germline values: CDR1 SGHTA, CDR2 FQGNSA. The CDR3 DNA is TGTGCCAGCAGCCCGGACAGGGCTCGGCGGGGCTACACCTTC. Residues: CASSPDRARRGYTF.